This TCR beta chain appears in the sequencing data of a study of blood T cell repertoires in COVID-19. Study-wide context: T cells, B-cell-depleted T cells, or PBMCs supplied cDNA or gDNA.

V was clipped by 5 bases and J by 7 bases, with 12 bases between them. CDR3 length: 14 amino acids. Per the germline V gene, CDR1 is MDHEN and CDR2 is SYDVKM. While infection was still active, Seattle patients were enrolled and then followed longitudinally. TCRdb's table, derived via immunoSEQ multiplex PCR, lists solely in-frame clones and lacks some. The table shows 100,000 to 150,000 clones, with about 74% occurring only once. The source is an elderly man with COVID-19, enrolled during active disease. The rearrangement uses TRBV28 and TRBJ1-6, with D maybe TRBD1 (6 bases). Sequences were obtained from peripheral blood. CDR3 residues: CASSTRDINSPLHF. The CDR3 coding sequence is TGTGCCAGCAGTACCCGGGACATCAATTCACCCCTCCACTTT.